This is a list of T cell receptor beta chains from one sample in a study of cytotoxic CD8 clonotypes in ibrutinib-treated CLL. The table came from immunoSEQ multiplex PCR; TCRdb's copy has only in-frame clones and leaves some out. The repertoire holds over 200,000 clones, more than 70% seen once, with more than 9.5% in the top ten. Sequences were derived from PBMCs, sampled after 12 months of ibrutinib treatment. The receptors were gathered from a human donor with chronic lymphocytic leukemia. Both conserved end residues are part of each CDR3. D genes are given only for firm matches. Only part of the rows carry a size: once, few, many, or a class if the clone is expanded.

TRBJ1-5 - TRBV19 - TGTGCCAGTAGTCTCCGGAATCAGCCCCAGCATTTT CASSLRNQPQHF
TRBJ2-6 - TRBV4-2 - TGTGCCAGCAGCCAAGATTGGACGTCTGGGGCCAACGTCCTGACTTTC CASSQDWTSGANVLTF
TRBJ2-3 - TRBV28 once TGTGCCAGCAGTCCCACCCGGGCAGATACGCAGTATTTT CASSPTRADTQYF
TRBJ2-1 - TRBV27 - TGTGCCAGCGGGTATGCGGGGCGTGAGCAGTTCTTC CASGYAGREQFF
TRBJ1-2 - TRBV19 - TGTGCCACACAGGAGTACAATCCGCAGGGGCGACCCACCTTC CATQEYNPQGRPTF
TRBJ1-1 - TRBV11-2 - TGTGCCAGCAGCCCTTCCGACACTGAAGCTTTCTTT CASSPSDTEAFF
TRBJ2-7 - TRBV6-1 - TGTGCCAGCAGTCACCCGCAATCTTCCTACGAGCAGTACTTC CASSHPQSSYEQYF
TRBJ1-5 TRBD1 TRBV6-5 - TGTGCCAGCAGTTCCCCAGGGGGGTATAGCAATCAGCCCCAGCATTTT CASSSPGGYSNQPQHF
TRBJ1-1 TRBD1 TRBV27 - TGTGCCAGCAGTTTCTACAGGGGTATATCGAACACTGAAGCTTTCTTT CASSFYRGISNTEAFF
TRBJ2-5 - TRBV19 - TGTGCCAGTAGTTGGCGAGGGGGACAAGAGACCCAGTACTTC CASSWRGGQETQYF
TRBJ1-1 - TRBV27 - TGTGCCAGCAGCTCGAGGCTAGGGGACACTGAAGCTTTCTTT CASSSRLGDTEAFF
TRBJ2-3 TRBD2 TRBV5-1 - TGCGCCAGCAGCTTTTTAGCGGGAGCCACAGATACGCAGTATTTT CASSFLAGATDTQYF
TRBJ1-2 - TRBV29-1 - TGCAGCGTCCAGCGGGACTATGGCTACACCTTC CSVQRDYGYTF
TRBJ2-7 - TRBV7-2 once TGTGCCAGCAGCTTAGGGGAAAACTACGAGCAGTACTTC CASSLGENYEQYF